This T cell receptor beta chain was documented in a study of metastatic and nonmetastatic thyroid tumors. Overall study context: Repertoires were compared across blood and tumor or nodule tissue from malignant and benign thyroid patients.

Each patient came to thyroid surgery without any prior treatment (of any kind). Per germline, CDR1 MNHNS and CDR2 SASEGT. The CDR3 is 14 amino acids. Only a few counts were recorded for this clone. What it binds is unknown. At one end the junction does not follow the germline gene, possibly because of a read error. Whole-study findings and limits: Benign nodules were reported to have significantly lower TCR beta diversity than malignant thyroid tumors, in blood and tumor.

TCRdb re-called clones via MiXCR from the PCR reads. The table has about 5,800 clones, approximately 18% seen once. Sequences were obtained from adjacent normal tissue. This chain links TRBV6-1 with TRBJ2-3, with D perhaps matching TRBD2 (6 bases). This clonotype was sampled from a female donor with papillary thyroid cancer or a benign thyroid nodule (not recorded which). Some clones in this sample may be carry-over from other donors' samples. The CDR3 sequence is CVSWLGTSTGTQYF. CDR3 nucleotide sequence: TGTGTCAGCTGGCTAGGAACTAGCACAGGTACGCAGTATTTT.